This TCR beta chain was identified during a study of cytomegalovirus exposure and HLA in healthy donors. PCR primers comprised 60 Vbeta and 13 Jbeta primers. Data came from immunoSEQ multiplex PCR; TCRdb stores just in-frame clones and leaves some out. The sample consists of 170,000 or so clones, roughly 80% of them appearing once. Germline CDR1 and CDR2: KGHSH and LQKENI. Trimming stripped 1 base from V and 8 bases from J, with 11 bases between. This CDR3 region has 14 residues. The V call is TRBV18, the J call TRBJ1-4; unclear D gene. This TCR was recovered from a woman between 45 and 65 years old in good health and CMV-seropositive. Sequenced input: PBMCs. CDR3 nucleotide sequence: TGTGCCAGCTCACCACGAGCCGAGGCGGAAAAACTGTTTTTT. Protein product: CASSPRAEAEKLFF. The full variable domain, its missing parts supplied by reference TRBV18 and TRBJ1-4, is NAGVMQNPRHLVRRRGQEARLRCSPMKGHSHVYWYRQLPEEGLKFMVYLQKENIIDESGMPKERFSAEFPKEGPSILRIQQVVRGDSAAYFCASSPRAEAEKLFFGSGTQLSVL.